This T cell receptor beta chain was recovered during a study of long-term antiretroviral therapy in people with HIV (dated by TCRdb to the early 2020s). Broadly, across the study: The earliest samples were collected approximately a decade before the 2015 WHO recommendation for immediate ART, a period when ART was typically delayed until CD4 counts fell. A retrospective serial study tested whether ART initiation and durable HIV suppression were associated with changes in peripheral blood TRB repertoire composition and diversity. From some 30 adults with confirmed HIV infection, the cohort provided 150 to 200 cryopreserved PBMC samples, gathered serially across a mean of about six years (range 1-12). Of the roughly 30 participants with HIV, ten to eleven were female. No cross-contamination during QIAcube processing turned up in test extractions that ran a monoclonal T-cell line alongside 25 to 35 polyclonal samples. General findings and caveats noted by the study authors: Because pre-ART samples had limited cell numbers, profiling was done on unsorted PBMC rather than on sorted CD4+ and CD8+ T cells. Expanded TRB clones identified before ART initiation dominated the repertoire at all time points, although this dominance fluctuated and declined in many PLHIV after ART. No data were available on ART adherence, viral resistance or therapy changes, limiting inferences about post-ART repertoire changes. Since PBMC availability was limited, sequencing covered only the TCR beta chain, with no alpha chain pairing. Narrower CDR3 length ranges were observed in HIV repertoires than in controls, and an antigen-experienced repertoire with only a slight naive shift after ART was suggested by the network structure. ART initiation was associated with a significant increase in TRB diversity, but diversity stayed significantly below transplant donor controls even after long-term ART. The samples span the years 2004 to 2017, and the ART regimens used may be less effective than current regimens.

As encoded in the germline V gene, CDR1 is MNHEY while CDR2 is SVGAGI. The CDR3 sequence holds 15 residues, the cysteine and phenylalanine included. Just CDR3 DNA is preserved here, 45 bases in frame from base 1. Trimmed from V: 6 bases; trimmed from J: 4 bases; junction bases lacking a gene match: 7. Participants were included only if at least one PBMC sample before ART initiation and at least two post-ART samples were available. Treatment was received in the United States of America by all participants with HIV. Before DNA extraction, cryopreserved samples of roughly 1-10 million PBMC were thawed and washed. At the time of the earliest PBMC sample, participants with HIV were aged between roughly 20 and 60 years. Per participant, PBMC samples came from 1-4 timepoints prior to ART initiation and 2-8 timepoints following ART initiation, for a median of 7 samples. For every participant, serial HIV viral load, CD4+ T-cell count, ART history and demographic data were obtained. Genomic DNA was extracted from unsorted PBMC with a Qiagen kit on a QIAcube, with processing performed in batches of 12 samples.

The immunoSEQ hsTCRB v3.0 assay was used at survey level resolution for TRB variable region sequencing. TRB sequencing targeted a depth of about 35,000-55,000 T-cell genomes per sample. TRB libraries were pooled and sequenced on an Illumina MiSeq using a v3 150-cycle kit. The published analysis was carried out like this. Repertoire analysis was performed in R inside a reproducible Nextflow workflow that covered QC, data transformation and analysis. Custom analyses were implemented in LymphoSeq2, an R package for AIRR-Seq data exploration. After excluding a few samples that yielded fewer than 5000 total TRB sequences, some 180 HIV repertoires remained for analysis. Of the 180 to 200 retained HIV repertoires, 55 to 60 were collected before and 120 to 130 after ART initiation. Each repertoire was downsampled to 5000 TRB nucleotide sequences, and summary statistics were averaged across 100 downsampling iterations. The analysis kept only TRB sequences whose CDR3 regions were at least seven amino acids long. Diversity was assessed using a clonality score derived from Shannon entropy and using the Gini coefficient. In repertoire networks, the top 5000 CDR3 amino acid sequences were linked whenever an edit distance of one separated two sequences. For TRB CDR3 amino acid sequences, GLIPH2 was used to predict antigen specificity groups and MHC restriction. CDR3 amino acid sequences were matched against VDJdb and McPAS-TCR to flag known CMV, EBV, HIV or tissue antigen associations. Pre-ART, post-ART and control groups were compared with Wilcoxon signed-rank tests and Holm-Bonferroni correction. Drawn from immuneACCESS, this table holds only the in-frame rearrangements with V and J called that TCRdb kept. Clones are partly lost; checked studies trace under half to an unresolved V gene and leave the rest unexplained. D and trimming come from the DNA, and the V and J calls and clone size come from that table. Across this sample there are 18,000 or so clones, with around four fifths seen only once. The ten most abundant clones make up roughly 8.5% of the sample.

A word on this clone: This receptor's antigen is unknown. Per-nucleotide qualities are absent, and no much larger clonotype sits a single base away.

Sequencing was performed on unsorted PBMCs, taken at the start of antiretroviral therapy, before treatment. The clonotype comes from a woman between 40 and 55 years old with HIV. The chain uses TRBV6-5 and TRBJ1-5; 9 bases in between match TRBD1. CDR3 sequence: CASSRGQGGNQPQHF. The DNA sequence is TGTGCCAGCAGCCGGGGACAGGGAGGAAATCAGCCCCAGCATTTT.